These 8 T cell receptor beta chains share one sample of origin, sequenced in a study of T cells in women clearing cervical HPV infection. TCRdb keeps only in-frame clones here, not all; method: immunoSEQ multiplex PCR. The data show approximately 15,000 clones, and the top ten clones hold 6.5% to 8%. The specimen was blood buffy coat. Every receptor here comes from a woman between 18 and 70 years old with a cervical HPV16 infection that either progressed to CIN3+ or cleared (not recorded which).

CDR3 region: CASSVQGYGYTF. The covered CDR3 bases are TGTGCCAGCAGTGTACAGGGTTACGGC. V is TRBV6-1 and J is TRBJ1-2; TRBD1 is a possible D gene (6 bases). The CDR3 end falls 3 residues outside the read, so it is completed with the germline J gene. The CDR3 covers 12 residues. Germline V gives CDR1 MNHNS, CDR2 SASEGT.

According to its frequency, this clone is medium-sized. The CDR3 goes on 3 residues after the read ends, and that part is filled in from the germline J gene. This chain joins TRBV6-4 and TRBJ2-3, with a weak D call TRBD2 (5 bases). This CDR3 is built from 13 residues. The ends were cut back, 3 bases at V and 1 base at J, with 5 bases in the middle. The V gene's germline CDR1 is MRHNA and CDR2 SNTAGT. The CDR3 sequence: CASSERGTDTQYF. The sequenced CDR3 bases are TGTGCCAGCAGTGAGCGGGGCACAGATACG.

Of note for this clone: Read coverage stops 3 residues before the CDR3 terminus; the germline J gene supplies the remainder. The rearrangement links TRBV5-1 to TRBJ2-2; D may be TRBD2 (7 bases). This CDR3 region has 16 residues. The germline V gene has CDR1 SGHRS and CDR2 YFSETQ. The sequenced part of the CDR3 DNA is TGCGCCAGCAGCTTGAGGGGGGGAACTCGGGGTTCACCG. As protein: CASSLRGGTRGSP. The CDR3 reads in full as CASSLRGGTRGSPLFF.

About this clone itself: Read data end 3 residues before the CDR3 end; the end is taken from the germline J gene. The chain recombines TRBV20-1 with TRBJ2-5, with D possibly being TRBD1 (6 bases). There are 12 residues in the CDR3. Trimming took off 3 bases at V and 5 bases at J, with 10 bases between the two ends. Germline CDR1 reads DFQATT; CDR2 reads SNEGSKA (reference sequence). Incomplete CDR3 DNA: TGCAGTGCTAGGGACAGTGGGGAGACC. This translates into CSARDSGET. The full CDR3 protein reads CSARDSGETQYF.

About this clone itself: The read ends 3 residues shy of where the CDR3 ends; the end is completed using the germline J gene. The identical CDR3 is also encoded by other nucleotide sequences in the sample. The chain combines TRBV24-1 with TRBJ2-3, with 8 bases aligning to TRBD1. Trimming at V came to 4 bases and at J to 6 bases, leaving 8 bases not matched to a gene. Per the germline V gene, CDR1 is KGHDR and CDR2 is SFDVKD. The CDR3 length is 15 residues. This chain's CDR3 is CATSDPRQGTDTQYF. Partial CDR3 DNA: TGTGCCACCAGTGACCCTCGACAGGGGACGGATACG.

By frequency, this clone is medium-sized. The read terminates 3 residues ahead of where the CDR3 ends, so the germline J gene completes it. The V gene is TRBV7-2, the J gene TRBJ1-6; perhaps TRBD1 as D (5 bases). The CDR3 has 15 amino acids. The germline CDR1 and CDR2 sequences are SGHTA and FQGNSA. V was clipped by 2 bases and J by 8 bases, with 13 bases between them. The CDR3 here is CASSLFAGRDSPLHF. CDR3 bases read: TGTGCCAGCAGCTTATTTGCAGGGAGGGATTCACCC.

A remark on this clone: The read terminates 3 residues before the CDR3 end, so the remaining end is supplied by the germline J gene. The rearrangement links TRBV19 to TRBJ2-2; D is possibly TRBD1 (5 bases). The CDR3 totals 13 residues. Germline V lookup: CDR1 LNHDA, CDR2 SQIVND (reference sequence). Incomplete CDR3 DNA: TGTGCCAGTAGTGTACCTGGGGCCAACGTG. Translation gives CASSVPGANV. The whole CDR3 sequence is CASSVPGANVLFF.

As regards this clone: The read ends 3 residues early relative to the CDR3; the germline J gene fills the gap. The genes are TRBV2 and TRBJ2-7; D perhaps matches TRBD2 (5 bases). The CDR3 consists of 14 residues. V was cut by 5 bases and J by 2 bases, with 13 bases left in between. Germline CDR1 is SNHLY and CDR2 is FYNNEI. The CDR3 DNA, read in part, is TGTGCCAGCAGTACGGGAACTAGTCCCTACGAG. This gives the protein CASSTGTSPYE. The whole CDR3 sequence is CASSTGTSPYEQYF.